The clone carrying this T cell receptor (beta chain) was picked up a small number of times. The length of the CDR3 is 14 residues. Trimming stripped 5 bases from V and 8 bases from J, with 19 bases between. CDR1 is LNHNV, CDR2 YYDKDF, per germline (reference sequence). This sample stems from a study of regulatory T cells in long-lasting Graves disease. Researchers made TCR beta libraries by using iRepertoire HTBI primers and running Arm-PCR on CDR3 regions. TCRdb called the multiplex PCR reads again in MiXCR, with one record for every CDR3 protein. The data show some 440,000 distinct CDR3 sequences, 20% seen once. Sample time point: persistent/refractory GD, antithyroid drugs over 5 years with positive TRAb. PBMC-extracted RNA yielded the TCR library.

Material: peripheral blood mononuclear cells (PBMCs), obtained when the disease was refractory, from a patient treated with antithyroid drugs. The V and J genes are TRBV15 and TRBJ2-7; possible D gene TRBD2, 5 bases. The origin of this receptor is a female donor with Graves disease. The DNA for the CDR3 is TGTGCCACCAGCCCCAACGCGGGCCGAGGACAGCAGTACTTC. Its translation is CATSPNAGRGQQYF.